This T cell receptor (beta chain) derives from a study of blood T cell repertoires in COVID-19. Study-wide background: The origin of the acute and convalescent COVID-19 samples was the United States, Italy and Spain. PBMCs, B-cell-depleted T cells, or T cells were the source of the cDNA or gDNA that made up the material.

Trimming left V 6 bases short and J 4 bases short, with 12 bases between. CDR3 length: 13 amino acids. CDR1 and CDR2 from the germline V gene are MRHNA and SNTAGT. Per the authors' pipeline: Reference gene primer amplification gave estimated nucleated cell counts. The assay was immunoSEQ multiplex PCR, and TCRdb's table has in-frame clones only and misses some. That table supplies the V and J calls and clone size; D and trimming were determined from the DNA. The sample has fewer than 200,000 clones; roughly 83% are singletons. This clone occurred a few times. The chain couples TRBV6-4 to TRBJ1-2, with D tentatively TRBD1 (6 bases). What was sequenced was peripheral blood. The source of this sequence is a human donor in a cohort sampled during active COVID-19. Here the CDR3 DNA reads TGTGCCAGCAGGGAGGAAGGGGGCTATGGCTACACCTTC. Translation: CASREEGGYGYTF.